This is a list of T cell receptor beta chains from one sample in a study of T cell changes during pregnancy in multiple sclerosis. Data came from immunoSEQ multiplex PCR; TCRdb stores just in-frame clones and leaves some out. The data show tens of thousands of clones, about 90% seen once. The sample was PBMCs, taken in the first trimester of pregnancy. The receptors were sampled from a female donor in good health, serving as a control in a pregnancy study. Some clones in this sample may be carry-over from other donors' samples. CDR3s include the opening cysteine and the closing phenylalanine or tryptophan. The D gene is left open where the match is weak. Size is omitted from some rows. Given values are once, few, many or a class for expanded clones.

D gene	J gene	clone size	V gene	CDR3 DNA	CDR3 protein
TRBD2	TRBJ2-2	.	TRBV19	TGTGCCAGTAGTACCAGACTAGCGGGACGTGGCACCGGGGAGCTGTTTTTT	CASSTRLAGRGTGELFF
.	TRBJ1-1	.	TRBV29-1	TGCGGATGCCGGCTCACGGGGGGAGAAGCTTTCTTT	CGCRLTGGEAFF
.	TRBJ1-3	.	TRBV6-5	TGTGCCAGCAGTCCCTACAGGGCTGGAAACACCATATATTTT	CASSPYRAGNTIYF
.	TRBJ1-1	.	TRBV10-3	TGTGCCATCAGGGCTGACACTGAAGCTTTCTTT	CAIRADTEAFF
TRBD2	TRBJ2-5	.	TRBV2	TGTGCCAGCAGTGAACCAGCGGGGAGAGAAGAGACCCAGTACTTC	CASSEPAGREETQYF
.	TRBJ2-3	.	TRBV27	TGTGCCAGCAGTTCCCCTCCCACAGATACGCAGTATTTT	CASSSPPTDTQYF
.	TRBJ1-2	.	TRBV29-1	TGCAGCGTTGGGTTCCAGGCTGGCTACACCTTC	CSVGFQAGYTF
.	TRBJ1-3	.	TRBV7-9	TGTGCCAGCAGCCCTACCACGGGAAACACCATATATTTT	CASSPTTGNTIYF
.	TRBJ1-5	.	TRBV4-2	TGTGCCAGCAGCCAAGCGGGGCAGCCCCAGCATTTT	CASSQAGQPQHF
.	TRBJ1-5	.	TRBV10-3	TGTGCCATCAGTGAGAGGCAGGGAACTTATAGCAATCAGCCCCAGCATTTT	CAISERQGTYSNQPQHF
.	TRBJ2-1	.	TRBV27	TGTGCCAGCAGGGCCGAGCAGGGGTACTCCTACAATGAGCAGTTCTTC	CASRAEQGYSYNEQFF
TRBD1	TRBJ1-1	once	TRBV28	TGTGCCAGCAGTTCCCCAGGGGGCCGGGATACTGAAGCTTTCTTT	CASSSPGGRDTEAFF
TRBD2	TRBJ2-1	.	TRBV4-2	TGTGCCAGCAGCCAAAAGCCCGGACTAGCGGGAGTACGTGAGCAGTTCTTC	CASSQKPGLAGVREQFF
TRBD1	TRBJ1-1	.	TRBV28	TGTGCCAGCAGTCCGCCACAGGGGATGAACACTGAAGCTTTCTTT	CASSPPQGMNTEAFF
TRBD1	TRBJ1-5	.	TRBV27	TGTGCCAGCAGTCCGAGGACAGGGGGCTATCAGCCCCAGCATTTT	CASSPRTGGYQPQHF
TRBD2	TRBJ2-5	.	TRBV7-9	TGTGCCAGCCAACTAGCGGGGCTGGAGACCCAGTACTTC	CASQLAGLETQYF
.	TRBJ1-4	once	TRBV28	TGTGCCAGCAGTTCACCGACACCTAAAGATGAAAAACTGTTTTTT	CASSSPTPKDEKLFF
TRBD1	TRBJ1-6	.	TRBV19	TGTGCCAGTAGGACCCGGGACAGCATTAATTCACCCCTCCACTTT	CASRTRDSINSPLHF
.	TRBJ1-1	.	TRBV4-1	TGCGCCAGCAGCCACCCCGGGGGTGAAGCTTTCTTT	CASSHPGGEAFF
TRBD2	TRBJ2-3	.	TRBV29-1	TGCAGCGCAATTAGCGGGGGGGCGGGAGATACGCAGTATTTT	CSAISGGAGDTQYF
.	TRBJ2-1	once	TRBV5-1	TGCGCCAGCAGCTTGGAGCCCCCCGGGAAAATAGGCAATGAGCAGTTCTTC	CASSLEPPGKIGNEQFF
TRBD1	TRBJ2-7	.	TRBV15	TGTGCCACCAGCAGGGATCAGGGACAGCTGATTTACGAGCAGTACTTC	CATSRDQGQLIYEQYF